The clone carrying this T cell receptor beta chain was seen more than once but under ten times. Methods used by the authors: Amplified reference gene primers provided the basis for estimating nucleated cell counts. The method was immunoSEQ multiplex PCR; TCRdb's version includes in-frame clones alone and lacks a portion of them. That table gives V, J and clone size, and the DNA gave D and trimming. The sample lists about 84,000 clones, roughly 80% occurring once. These data originate in a study of blood T cell repertoires in COVID-19. The wider study: The United States, Italy and Spain provided the acute and convalescent COVID-19 samples. PBMCs, B-cell-depleted T cells, or T cells were the source of the cDNA or gDNA that made up the material.

Germline loops: CDR1 ENHRY, CDR2 SYGVKD. V gave up 5 bases and J gave up 3 bases, with 14 bases separating them. CDR3 length equals 14 residues. Sequencing used peripheral blood. The chain recombines TRBV10-3 with TRBJ2-7; D possibly corresponds to TRBD2 (6 bases). This TCR derives from a woman aged 80 or over with acute or convalescent COVID-19. CDR3 sequence reads: CAISKTGVGYEQYF. The CDR3 bases are TGTGCCATCAGTAAAACGGGGGTCGGCTACGAGCAGTACTTC.